Below, 32 T cell receptor beta chains from the same sample are listed, as sequenced in a study of blood T cell repertoires in COVID-19. Data came from immunoSEQ multiplex PCR; TCRdb stores just in-frame clones and leaves some out. This sample has approximately 200,000 clones, with roughly 80% found just once. The specimen was peripheral blood. The receptor source for this set is a woman older than 75 with acute or convalescent COVID-19.

The chain is built from TRBV6-4 and TRBJ2-5, with D tentatively TRBD2 (5 bases). The CDR3 sequence is 15 residues long. The V gene's germline CDR1 is MRHNA and CDR2 SNTAGT. The V and J ends lost 5 bases and 5 bases respectively, with 18 bases between them. This chain's CDR3 is CASSPPTSPLETQYF. CDR3 sequence (DNA): TGTGCCAGCAGTCCCCCCACTAGTCCCCTGGAGACCCAGTACTTC.

This clone was seen only a few times. The genes are TRBV19 and TRBJ1-2; D possibly corresponds to TRBD1 (5 bases). The CDR3 spans 13 residues. V shed 5 bases and J shed 4 bases, with 11 bases lying between them. Germline loops: CDR1 LNHDA, CDR2 SQIVND (reference sequence). CDR3 residues: CASSPAGLYGYTF. The CDR3 region has the DNA TGTGCCAGTAGTCCCGCGGGACTCTATGGCTACACCTTC. The entire variable domain, with the rest obtained from reference TRBV19 and TRBJ1-2, is as follows: DGGITQSPKYLFRKEGQNVTLSCEQNLNHDAMYWYRQDPGQGLRLIYYSQIVNDFQKGDIAEGYSVSREKKESFPLTVTSAQKNPTAFYLCASSPAGLYGYTFGSGTRLTVV.

The chain joins TRBV11-2 to TRBJ2-1; 15 nucleotides match TRBD2. Germline CDR1 reads SGHAT; CDR2 reads FQNNGV. The CDR3 has 24 amino acids. J gave up 7 bases and V 6 bases, and 31 bases lay outside the gene matches. As DNA, the CDR3 is TGTGCCAGCAGTTCAATCCCCTGGGCGGGACAGGGACCCCGGACTAGCGGGAGGGGAAATGAGCAGTTCTTC. Encoded protein: CASSSIPWAGQGPRTSGRGNEQFF.

This clone was seen a few times. The rearrangement uses TRBV7-3 and TRBJ2-6; D gene uncertain. The CDR3 is 15 residues long. Germline assignment: CDR1 SGHTA and CDR2 FQGTGA. V lost 5 bases to trimming and J lost 0 bases, with 8 bases between them. The CDR3 sequence is CASSPISSGANVLTF. The CDR3 DNA sequence: TGTGCCAGCAGCCCCATCAGCTCTGGGGCCAACGTCCTGACTTTC.

The CDR3 sequence: CASSLDLSPYEQYF. The CDR3 coding sequence is TGTGCCAGCAGCTTAGATCTGAGCCCCTACGAGCAGTACTTC. The rearrangement links TRBV11-2 to TRBJ2-7; D gene unclear. V lost 0 bases to trimming and J lost 2 bases, with 8 bases between them. The CDR3 sequence is 14 residues long. Per germline, CDR1 SGHAT and CDR2 FQNNGV. Drawing the rest from reference TRBV11-2 and TRBJ2-7, the complete variable domain is EAGVAQSPRYKIIEKRQSVAFWCNPISGHATLYWYQQILGQGPKLLIQFQNNGVVDDSQLPKDRFSAERLKGVDSTLKIQPAKLEDSAVYLCASSLDLSPYEQYFGPGTRLTVT.

V and J are TRBV27 and TRBJ1-2; 10 bases align to TRBD1. This CDR3 is built from 16 residues. J lost 7 bases, V lost 6 bases, and 14 bases had no gene match. From germline, CDR1 is MNHEY and CDR2 SMNVEV (reference sequence). As DNA, the CDR3 is TGTGCCAGCAGGACACTTTACCGACAGGGGGCGGGTGGCTACACCTTC. It yields the protein CASRTLYRQGAGGYTF.

The chain uses TRBV9 and TRBJ2-5; no reliable D call. The V and J ends lost 1 base and 3 bases respectively, with 4 bases between them. The CDR3 contains 12 residues. Germline-derived CDR1 and CDR2 are SGDLS and YYNGEE. The CDR3 spells CASSVSEETQYF. CDR3 in DNA: TGTGCCAGCAGCGTATCGGAAGAGACCCAGTACTTC.

The J gene is TRBJ1-5, the V gene TRBV19; D remains ambiguous. This CDR3 is 13 amino acids long. The germline V and J ends were trimmed by 5 bases and 6 bases, with 11 bases remaining between them. Germline lookup yields CDR1 LNHDA and CDR2 SQIVND (reference sequence). CDR3 DNA: TGTGCCAGTAGTTTCACGACTGGTCAGCCCCAGCATTTT. It encodes CASSFTTGQPQHF.

V and J are TRBV10-3 and TRBJ1-5; no clear D. V lost 3 bases, J lost 3 bases, and 9 bases lay in between. The CDR3 is 14 amino acids. Germline CDR1 is ENHRY and CDR2 is SYGVKD. This CDR3 is CAISDGGANQPQHF. For the CDR3, the DNA is TGTGCCATCAGTGACGGCGGTGCCAATCAGCCCCAGCATTTT.

V gene TRBV10-3 combines with J gene TRBJ1-2, with TRBD1 identical over 8 bases. V lost 4 bases to trimming and J lost 3 bases; unmatched junction nucleotides: 4. The V gene's germline CDR1 is ENHRY and CDR2 SYGVKD. CDR3 length: 14 amino acids. The CDR3 nucleotides read TGTGCCATCAGTGTTACAGGGGGTCACTATGGCTACACCTTC. It yields the protein CAISVTGGHYGYTF.

V is TRBV7-3 and J is TRBJ2-1; 10 bases are a match to TRBD2. The CDR3 sequence is 16 residues long. Germline V gives CDR1 SGHTA, CDR2 FQGTGA. V lost 0 bases and J lost 6; bases outside the gene matches: 5. The CDR3 nucleotides read TGTGCCAGCAGCTTAACGCTAGCGGGAGTGGGCAATGAGCAGTTCTTC. This codes for CASSLTLAGVGNEQFF.

This clone was found once. This chain joins TRBV5-6 and TRBJ1-3, with D maybe TRBD1 (5 bases). The V end was cut by 2 bases, the J end by 0 bases, with 12 bases between. The CDR3 consists of 16 residues. Germline CDR1 and CDR2: SGHDT and YYEEEE. In DNA, the CDR3 is TGTGCCAGCAGCTTTTCAGGGACTCACTCTGGAAACACCATATATTTT. It codes for CASSFSGTHSGNTIYF.

This chain connects TRBV18 to TRBJ2-2; 8 nucleotides align to TRBD1. V trimming: 3 bases; J trimming: 4 bases; junction bases outside the gene matches: 7. Germline lookup yields CDR1 KGHSH and CDR2 LQKENI. This CDR3 is 16 amino acids long. CDR3 sequence reads: CASSPPGGSGTGELFF. Here the CDR3 DNA reads TGTGCCAGCTCACCCCCAGGGGGCTCGGGCACCGGGGAGCTGTTTTTT. Supplemented by reference TRBV18 and TRBJ2-2, the full variable domain reads NAGVMQNPRHLVRRRGQEARLRCSPMKGHSHVYWYRQLPEEGLKFMVYLQKENIIDESGMPKERFSAEFPKEGPSILRIQQVVRGDSAAYFCASSPPGGSGTGELFFGEGSRLTVL.

The chain combines TRBV10-3 with TRBJ1-1; D is unresolved. V lost 5 bases and J lost 0, with 10 bases in between. CDR1 is ENHRY and CDR2 is SYGVKD in the germline V gene. The CDR3 extends over 14 amino acids. This CDR3 reads CAISSELMNTEAFF. The CDR3 nucleotides are TGTGCCATCAGTTCGGAGCTCATGAACACTGAAGCTTTCTTT.

The CDR3 is CASSLGSGGNEQFF. The DNA for the CDR3 is TGTGCCAGCAGTTTAGGTTCAGGGGGCAATGAGCAGTTCTTC. This rearrangement joins TRBV27 to TRBJ2-1; 7 bases map to TRBD1. The CDR3 length is 14 residues. The ends lost 2 bases at V and 6 bases at J; junction bases unmatched: 4. From germline, CDR1 is MNHEY and CDR2 SMNVEV (reference sequence).

V usage is TRBV11-2 and J usage is TRBJ1-4; TRBD1 agrees at 10 bases. CDR1 and CDR2 from the germline V gene are SGHAT and FQNNGV. Losses at the gene ends were 5 bases for V and 10 bases for J; bases not matched to a gene: 7. The CDR3 loop spans 14 amino acids. The CDR3 region has the DNA TGTGCCAGCAGCGCCGGGACAGGGGAAAGAAAACTGTTTTTT. Amino acids: CASSAGTGERKLFF.

The chain couples TRBV5-1 to TRBJ2-3; the D gene is possibly TRBD1 (6 bases). This CDR3 region has 15 residues. The V and J ends lost 0 bases and 6 bases respectively, with 14 bases between them. CDR1 is SGHRS, CDR2 YFSETQ, per germline. The CDR3 protein is CASSLDRVGLDTQYF. CDR3 sequence (DNA): TGCGCCAGCAGCTTGGACAGGGTTGGTCTTGATACGCAGTATTTT.

CDR3 sequence (DNA): TGTGCCAGCAGTCGACTAGCGGGGGCGAGGATTGAGCAGTTCTTC. Translating it yields CASSRLAGARIEQFF. This chain links TRBV11-2 with TRBJ2-1; the match to TRBD2 covers 12 bases. V lost 6 bases to trimming and J lost 9 bases; unmatched junction nucleotides: 9. Germline loops: CDR1 SGHAT, CDR2 FQNNGV. The CDR3 runs 15 residues.

This rearrangement joins TRBV19 to TRBJ2-5; 9 bases agree with TRBD1. Trimming at V came to 3 bases and at J to 2 bases, leaving 7 bases not matched to a gene. CDR3 length: 16 residues. Germline lookup yields CDR1 LNHDA and CDR2 SQIVND (reference sequence). This chain's CDR3 is CASSIAGTGLQETQYF. The DNA for the CDR3 is TGTGCCAGTAGTATCGCCGGGACAGGGCTACAAGAGACCCAGTACTTC.

This sequence joins TRBV11-3 and TRBJ1-1; a weak D match, TRBD1 (6 bases). The CDR3 consists of 15 residues. The V end lost 5 bases, the J end lost 5 bases, and 18 bases lay between the germline ends. The germline CDR1 and CDR2 sequences are SGHNT and YENEEA. CDR3 nucleotides: TGTGCCAGCAGCGGACAGACAGGCTACGGGACTGAAGCTTTCTTT. This encodes CASSGQTGYGTEAFF.

The genes are TRBV2 and TRBJ2-7; 7 positions match TRBD2. V dropped 0 bases and J dropped 2; count of bases not matched to a gene: 19. Germline V gene lookup returns CDR1 SNHLY and CDR2 FYNNEI. The CDR3 consists of 20 residues. The CDR3 loop is CASSEALQAGSLAVPYEQYF. CDR3 DNA: TGTGCCAGCAGTGAAGCGCTTCAGGCAGGGTCGCTAGCGGTGCCCTACGAGCAGTACTTC.

Comments on this clone: Other DNA sequences in this sample translate to the same CDR3. This chain links TRBV27 with TRBJ1-1, with unresolved D. The CDR3 has 13 amino acids. With 3 bases removed from V and 1 base from J, the gap between germline ends came to 6 bases. Germline-derived CDR1 and CDR2 are MNHEY and SMNVEV (reference sequence). The CDR3 protein is CASSFTGNTEAFF. CDR3 nucleotides: TGTGCCAGCAGTTTCACCGGGAACACTGAAGCTTTCTTT.

The chain is built from TRBV11-2 and TRBJ2-7, with 8 bases that match TRBD1. Germline loops: CDR1 SGHAT, CDR2 FQNNGV. Trimming cost V 5 bases and J 5 bases; bases outside gene matches: 8. CDR3 length: 14 residues. The CDR3 sequence: CASSAGQGFDEQYF. DNA for the CDR3: TGTGCCAGCAGCGCCGGACAGGGTTTTGACGAGCAGTACTTC. The entire variable domain, with the rest obtained from reference TRBV11-2 and TRBJ2-7, is as follows: EAGVAQSPRYKIIEKRQSVAFWCNPISGHATLYWYQQILGQGPKLLIQFQNNGVVDDSQLPKDRFSAERLKGVDSTLKIQPAKLEDSAVYLCASSAGQGFDEQYFGPGTRLTVT.

This clone was seen a single time. The chain uses TRBV7-3 and TRBJ1-1; 7 bases align to TRBD1. V was clipped by 0 bases and J by 9 bases; unmatched bases: 7. CDR1 SGHTA and CDR2 FQGTGA come from the germline V gene. This CDR3 contains 14 residues. The CDR3 DNA reads as TGTGCCAGCAGCTTAACGGGGAGGACAGGCCAAGCTTTCTTT. It codes for CASSLTGRTGQAFF.

About this clone: The same CDR3 also results from other DNA sequences found in this sample. This chain joins TRBV6-1 and TRBJ1-2; D is perhaps TRBD1 (6 bases). Germline V CDR1 and CDR2: MNHNS, SASEGT. Trimming shortened V by 0 bases and J by 3 bases, and 8 bases separated the two germline ends. The CDR3 is made up of 14 amino acids. The CDR3, as DNA: TGTGCCAGCAGTGAAGCAGGGGGGGACTATGGCTACACCTTC. This codes for CASSEAGGDYGYTF.

V and J are TRBV28 and TRBJ1-2; 8 positions match TRBD1. This CDR3 is built from 14 residues. With V trimmed by 3 bases and J by 2 bases, 2 bases remained unmatched. Germline V CDR1 and CDR2: MDHEN, SYDVKM. The CDR3 nucleotides read TGTGCCAGCAGTTTTGCAGGGGGCAACTATGGCTACACCTTC. This sequence encodes CASSFAGGNYGYTF.

This chain links TRBV9 with TRBJ2-7, with 8 bases matching TRBD1. This CDR3 is built from 14 residues. CDR1 and CDR2 (germline): SGDLS, YYNGEE. V dropped 6 bases and J dropped 3; count of bases not matched to a gene: 8. CDR3 residues: CASTKGQGDYEQYF. The CDR3 nucleotides are TGTGCCAGCACAAAAGGACAGGGCGACTACGAGCAGTACTTC.

This clone has a handful of counts. The V call is TRBV3-1 (or the pseudogene TRBV3-2), the J call TRBJ2-1; 16 nucleotides line up with TRBD2. Germline CDR1 LGHDT, CDR2 YNNKEL (reference sequence). This CDR3 region has 18 residues. The J segment lost 7 bases and the V segment lost 6 bases, leaving 12 bases of the junction unmatched. The CDR3 DNA sequence: TGTGCCAGCAGGGCGGCCGGGACTAGCGGGGGGGCCCGGAATGAGCAGTTCTTC. Protein: CASRAAGTSGGARNEQFF.

The chain has TRBV6-6 and TRBJ2-7; D is ambiguous. V lost 7 bases and J lost 1, with 11 bases in between. This CDR3 contains 13 residues. Germline values: CDR1 MNHNY, CDR2 SVGAGI (reference sequence). CDR3 sequence (DNA): TGTGCCAGCACCACGACTTATTCCTACGAGCAGTACTTC. Its protein product is CASTTTYSYEQYF.

The chain has TRBV3-1 (or the pseudogene TRBV3-2) and TRBJ2-1; the D gene is possibly TRBD2 (5 bases). Germline CDR1 LGHDT, CDR2 YNNKEL (reference sequence). V lost 0 bases and J lost 2, with 8 bases in between. CDR3 length: 15 amino acids. CDR3 sequence reads: CASSQDAGAYNEQFF. The CDR3 DNA reads as TGTGCCAGCAGCCAAGACGCCGGGGCCTACAATGAGCAGTTCTTC.

The chain is built from TRBV5-8 and TRBJ2-7; 10 bases match TRBD2. Unmatched junction bases numbered 8, after V lost 0 bases and J lost 5 bases. CDR3 size: 16 residues. CDR1 and CDR2 (germline): SGHTS, YDEGEE. As DNA, the CDR3 is TGTGCCAGCAGCTTGGAAGCGGGAGGGGTTTTGGACGAGCAGTACTTC. This translates into CASSLEAGGVLDEQYF.

This clone was counted ten times or more. The CDR3 reads CASSWTSSYEQYF. Written as DNA, the CDR3 is TGTGCCAGCAGCTGGACAAGTTCCTACGAGCAGTACTTC. V usage is TRBV5-4 and J usage is TRBJ2-7, with D perhaps matching TRBD1 (5 bases). The CDR3 is 13 residues long. Germline V CDR1 and CDR2: SGHNT, YYREEE (reference sequence). Trimming removed 3 bases from V and 1 base from J, with 8 bases in between.